This record covers a single T cell receptor (beta chain). One end of the junction does not line up with germline, which may come from a read error. Germline V gene data show CDR1 as MRHNA and CDR2 as SNTAGT. CDR3 length: 19 amino acids. Using unique molecular identifiers, the investigators prepared the TCRbeta library. Each CDR3 protein is one row after TCRdb ran MiXCR on the PCR reads. The sample lists more than 85,000 distinct CDR3 sequences, about 7.5% occurring once. The sample originates from a study of T-cell reconstitution after alpha-beta-depleted transplantation in children. Here the sequenced sample was PBMCs, taken before TCRalphabeta/CD19-depleted stem cell transplant. The chain carries TRBV6-4 and TRBJ1-4; tentative D call: TRBD1 (6 bases). The receptor was isolated from a boy under 10 years old with acute lymphoblastic leukemia, due to receive a stem cell transplant. CDR3 amino acids: CASRDSDATQGPSYEKLFF. Here the CDR3 DNA reads TGTGCCAGCAGGGACTCGGATGCCACACAGGGTCCATCTTACGAAAAACTGTTTTTT.